This T cell receptor beta chain stems from a study of blood T cell repertoires in COVID-19. About the research overall: Sample material is recorded as cDNA or gDNA derived from T cells, B-cell-depleted T cells, or PBMCs.

The germline V gene encodes CDR1 SGHKS and CDR2 YYEKEE (reference sequence). This CDR3 is 14 amino acids long. Trimming pared 0 bases from V and 1 base from J, leaving 8 bases between. The table lists this clone with a few counts. As processed by the authors: Nucleated cell counts were estimated from reference gene primer amplification. Only in-frame clones appear in the TCRdb table, and some are missing; sequencing was by immunoSEQ multiplex PCR. The DNA was the basis for D and trimming; V, J and clone size are from that table. The table shows about 300,000 clones, with about four fifths occurring only once.

Specimen: peripheral blood. The chain carries TRBV5-5 and TRBJ2-7, with a weak D call TRBD1 (6 bases). The sequence was collected from a woman aged 45-65 years with acute or convalescent COVID-19. CDR3 protein: CASSLVTGSYEQYV. The CDR3 DNA follows: TGTGCCAGCAGCTTGGTAACAGGGTCCTACGAGCAGTACGTC.